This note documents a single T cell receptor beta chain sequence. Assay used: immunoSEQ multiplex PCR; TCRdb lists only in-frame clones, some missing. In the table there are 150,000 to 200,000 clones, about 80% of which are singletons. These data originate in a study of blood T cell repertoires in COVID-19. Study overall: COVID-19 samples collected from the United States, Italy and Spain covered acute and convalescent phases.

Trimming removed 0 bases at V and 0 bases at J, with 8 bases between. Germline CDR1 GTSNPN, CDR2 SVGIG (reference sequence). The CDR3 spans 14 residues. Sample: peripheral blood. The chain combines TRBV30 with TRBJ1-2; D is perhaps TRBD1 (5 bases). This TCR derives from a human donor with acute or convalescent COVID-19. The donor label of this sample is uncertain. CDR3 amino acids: CAWSVQGTNYGYTF. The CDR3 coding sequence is TGTGCCTGGAGTGTGCAGGGTACTAACTATGGCTACACCTTC. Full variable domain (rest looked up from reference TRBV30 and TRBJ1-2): SQTIHQWPATLVQPVGSPLSLECTVEGTSNPNLYWYRQAAGRGLQLLFYSVGIGQISSEVPQNLSASRPQDRQFILSSKKLLLSDSGFYLCAWSVQGTNYGYTFGSGTRLTVV.